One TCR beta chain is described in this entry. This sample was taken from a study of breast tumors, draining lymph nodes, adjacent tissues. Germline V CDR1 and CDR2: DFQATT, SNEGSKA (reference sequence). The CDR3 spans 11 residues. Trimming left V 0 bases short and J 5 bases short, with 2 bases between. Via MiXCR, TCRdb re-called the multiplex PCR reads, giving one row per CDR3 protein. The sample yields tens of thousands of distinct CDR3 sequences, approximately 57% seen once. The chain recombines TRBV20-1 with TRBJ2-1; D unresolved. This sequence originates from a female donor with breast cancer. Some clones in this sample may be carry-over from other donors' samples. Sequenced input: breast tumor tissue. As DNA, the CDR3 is TGCAGTGCTAGAGACAACAATGAGCAGTTCTTC. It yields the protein CSARDNNEQFF.